The rows below give T cell receptor beta chains drawn from one sample of a study of blood T cell repertoires in COVID-19. The repertoire was sequenced with immunoSEQ multiplex PCR; TCRdb's copy has only in-frame clones and lacks some. Of roughly 360,000 clones listed, 81% are singletons. Sequenced: peripheral blood. The receptor set was obtained from a human donor with acute or convalescent COVID-19. The donor label of this sample is uncertain. CDR3s include the opening cysteine and the closing phenylalanine or tryptophan. Each record gives: V gene, D gene, clone size, J gene, CDR3 protein, CDR3 DNA. The D gene is left open where the match is weak. Rows give clone size only sometimes, using once, few, many, or a class for an expanded clone.

v_call: TRBV4-2; d_call: TRBD2; clone_size: -; j_call: TRBJ2-1; cdr3_aa: CASSQEPSSGGAGEQFF; cdr3_nt: TGTGCCAGCAGCCAAGAGCCCTCTAGCGGGGGGGCCGGTGAGCAGTTCTTC
v_call: TRBV13; d_call: TRBD2; clone_size: -; j_call: TRBJ2-7; cdr3_aa: CARSNRGGGDYEQYF; cdr3_nt: TGTGCCCGCAGCAACCGGGGCGGGGGGGATTACGAGCAGTACTTC
v_call: TRBV27; d_call: TRBD1; clone_size: -; j_call: TRBJ1-2; cdr3_aa: CAKPNPTGRYGYTF; cdr3_nt: TGTGCCAAACCCAACCCGACAGGGCGCTATGGCTACACCTTC
v_call: TRBV30; d_call: -; clone_size: -; j_call: TRBJ1-2; cdr3_aa: CAWMIQGIRFGYTF; cdr3_nt: TGTGCCTGGATGATACAGGGAATACGTTTCGGCTACACCTTC
v_call: TRBV4-1; d_call: -; clone_size: -; j_call: TRBJ1-2; cdr3_aa: CASSQDGDIYGYTF; cdr3_nt: TGCGCCAGCAGCCAAGACGGCGACATCTATGGCTACACCTTC
v_call: TRBV28; d_call: TRBD1; clone_size: -; j_call: TRBJ1-2; cdr3_aa: CASSSPGTGGAGYTF; cdr3_nt: TGTGCCAGCAGTTCCCCCGGGACAGGGGGCGCAGGCTACACCTTC
v_call: TRBV5-1; d_call: -; clone_size: -; j_call: TRBJ2-1; cdr3_aa: CASSQVLGPTGEQFF; cdr3_nt: TGCGCCAGCAGCCAGGTACTAGGACCTACGGGTGAGCAGTTCTTC
v_call: TRBV10-3; d_call: TRBD1; clone_size: -; j_call: TRBJ2-1; cdr3_aa: CAISEATGGNYNEQFF; cdr3_nt: TGTGCCATCAGTGAGGCGACAGGGGGAAACTACAATGAGCAGTTCTTC
v_call: TRBV27; d_call: TRBD1; clone_size: few; j_call: TRBJ1-1; cdr3_aa: CASSLKGQGTLHTEAFF; cdr3_nt: TGTGCCAGCAGTCTAAAGGGACAGGGGACGTTACACACTGAAGCTTTCTTT
v_call: TRBV7-2; d_call: -; clone_size: -; j_call: TRBJ1-3; cdr3_aa: CASGERIAGRAGNTIYF; cdr3_nt: TGTGCCAGCGGCGAGCGTATTGCAGGGCGAGCTGGAAACACCATATATTTT
v_call: TRBV10-3; d_call: TRBD1; clone_size: -; j_call: TRBJ1-2; cdr3_aa: CAITPGTANYGYTF; cdr3_nt: TGTGCCATCACACCAGGGACAGCTAACTATGGCTACACCTTC
v_call: TRBV24-1; d_call: TRBD2; clone_size: -; j_call: TRBJ2-1; cdr3_aa: CATSGSTGTSSYNEQFF; cdr3_nt: TGTGCCACCAGTGGTTCGACGGGGACTAGTAGTTACAATGAGCAGTTCTTC
v_call: TRBV7-8; d_call: TRBD2; clone_size: -; j_call: TRBJ2-5; cdr3_aa: CASSLAWVSGRPQTQYF; cdr3_nt: TGTGCCAGCAGCTTAGCCTGGGTTAGCGGGAGGCCGCAGACCCAGTACTTC
v_call: TRBV28; d_call: -; clone_size: -; j_call: TRBJ1-2; cdr3_aa: CASSGPRGYGYTF; cdr3_nt: TGTGCCAGCAGTGGCCCCCGGGGCTATGGCTACACCTTC
v_call: TRBV5-1; d_call: -; clone_size: -; j_call: TRBJ2-1; cdr3_aa: CARSLGGGGYSYNEQFF; cdr3_nt: TGCGCCCGCAGCTTGGGGGGCGGGGGCTACTCCTACAATGAGCAGTTCTTC
v_call: TRBV28; d_call: -; clone_size: once; j_call: TRBJ1-1; cdr3_aa: CASSLGHRVGTEAFF; cdr3_nt: TGTGCCAGCAGTTTAGGTCACAGGGTGGGCACTGAAGCTTTCTTT
v_call: TRBV2; d_call: TRBD2; clone_size: -; j_call: TRBJ2-7; cdr3_aa: CASSDGPAGDAEQYF; cdr3_nt: TGTGCCAGCAGTGACGGGCCAGCGGGGGATGCCGAGCAGTACTTC
v_call: TRBV15; d_call: TRBD2; clone_size: -; j_call: TRBJ2-1; cdr3_aa: CATSRGSTSGGPNEQFF; cdr3_nt: TGTGCCACCAGCAGAGGTTCGACTAGCGGAGGGCCCAATGAGCAGTTCTTC
v_call: TRBV10-3; d_call: TRBD1; clone_size: -; j_call: TRBJ1-5; cdr3_aa: CASGTGGPQPQHF; cdr3_nt: TGTGCCTCCGGGACAGGGGGCCCTCAGCCCCAGCATTTT
v_call: TRBV19; d_call: TRBD1; clone_size: -; j_call: TRBJ1-2; cdr3_aa: CASSIAGQTVYGYTF; cdr3_nt: TGTGCCAGTAGTATTGCGGGACAGACAGTCTATGGCTACACCTTC
v_call: TRBV5-5; d_call: -; clone_size: -; j_call: TRBJ1-1; cdr3_aa: CASSFDPNMNTEAFF; cdr3_nt: TGTGCCAGCAGCTTCGATCCCAACATGAACACTGAAGCTTTCTTT
v_call: TRBV5-1; d_call: -; clone_size: few; j_call: TRBJ2-2; cdr3_aa: CASSVTGPSTGELFF; cdr3_nt: TGCGCCAGCAGCGTAACAGGGCCTTCCACCGGGGAGCTGTTTTTT
v_call: TRBV27; d_call: -; clone_size: -; j_call: TRBJ1-1; cdr3_aa: CASSGSRLNTEAFF; cdr3_nt: TGTGCCAGCAGTGGTTCCCGGTTGAACACTGAAGCTTTCTTT
v_call: TRBV29-1; d_call: -; clone_size: -; j_call: TRBJ2-5; cdr3_aa: CSVEGDRQETQYF; cdr3_nt: TGCAGCGTTGAGGGTGACAGACAAGAGACCCAGTACTTC
v_call: TRBV5-5; d_call: TRBD2; clone_size: -; j_call: TRBJ2-2; cdr3_aa: CASSLTSGRGNGELFF; cdr3_nt: TGTGCCAGCAGCTTGACTAGCGGGAGGGGGAACGGGGAGCTGTTTTTT
v_call: TRBV5-6; d_call: -; clone_size: -; j_call: TRBJ2-5; cdr3_aa: CASKPNPQETQYF; cdr3_nt: TGTGCCAGCAAGCCCAACCCACAAGAGACCCAGTACTTC
v_call: TRBV5-1; d_call: TRBD2; clone_size: -; j_call: TRBJ2-3; cdr3_aa: CASSLVAGWSSEDTQYF; cdr3_nt: TGCGCCAGCAGCCTAGTAGCGGGGTGGTCATCCGAAGATACGCAGTATTTT
v_call: TRBV6-5; d_call: TRBD2; clone_size: -; j_call: TRBJ2-3; cdr3_aa: CASSYSVAGTDTQYF; cdr3_nt: TGTGCCAGCAGTTACTCGGTAGCGGGGACAGATACGCAGTATTTT
v_call: TRBV11-2; d_call: -; clone_size: -; j_call: TRBJ2-7; cdr3_aa: CASSSSGVRTYEQYF; cdr3_nt: TGTGCCAGCAGCTCCTCGGGAGTCCGAACCTACGAGCAGTACTTC
v_call: TRBV5-1; d_call: -; clone_size: -; j_call: TRBJ2-2; cdr3_aa: CASSSGAANTGELFF; cdr3_nt: TGCGCCAGCAGCTCAGGTGCCGCGAACACCGGGGAGCTGTTTTTT
v_call: TRBV27; d_call: TRBD2; clone_size: -; j_call: TRBJ2-7; cdr3_aa: CASSQGAGGPYEQYF; cdr3_nt: TGTGCCAGCAGCCAAGGGGCGGGAGGCCCCTACGAGCAGTACTTC
v_call: TRBV2; d_call: TRBD1; clone_size: -; j_call: TRBJ2-5; cdr3_aa: CASSGVRDRGPQYF; cdr3_nt: TGTGCCAGCAGTGGAGTGAGAGACAGGGGGCCCCAGTACTTC
v_call: TRBV30; d_call: -; clone_size: -; j_call: TRBJ1-2; cdr3_aa: CAWTGSYYGYTF; cdr3_nt: TGTGCCTGGACGGGAAGCTACTATGGCTACACCTTC
v_call: TRBV19; d_call: TRBD2; clone_size: -; j_call: TRBJ2-1; cdr3_aa: CASSSPRGWEGYYNEQFF; cdr3_nt: TGTGCCAGTAGTTCCCCCCGGGGGTGGGAGGGGTACTACAATGAGCAGTTCTTC
v_call: TRBV28; d_call: -; clone_size: once; j_call: TRBJ1-1; cdr3_aa: CASTFGAKREAFF; cdr3_nt: TGTGCCAGCACCTTTGGGGCTAAAAGGGAAGCTTTCTTT
v_call: TRBV6-5; d_call: TRBD1; clone_size: once; j_call: TRBJ2-7; cdr3_aa: CASSFRDREYF; cdr3_nt: TGTGCCAGCAGTTTCCGGGACAGGGAGTACTTC
v_call: TRBV6-5; d_call: -; clone_size: -; j_call: TRBJ1-1; cdr3_aa: CASSKRGGGTEAFF; cdr3_nt: TGTGCCAGCAGCAAACGGGGGGGTGGGACTGAAGCTTTCTTT
v_call: TRBV6-5; d_call: -; clone_size: -; j_call: TRBJ1-6; cdr3_aa: CASSYTGNSPLHF; cdr3_nt: TGTGCCAGCAGTTACACAGGGAACTCACCCCTCCACTTT
v_call: TRBV29-1; d_call: -; clone_size: -; j_call: TRBJ2-7; cdr3_aa: CSVRGAVLNYEQYF; cdr3_nt: TGCAGCGTTCGGGGGGCCGTCCTCAACTACGAGCAGTACTTC
v_call: TRBV5-1; d_call: -; clone_size: -; j_call: TRBJ1-2; cdr3_aa: CASSLARGGDGYTF; cdr3_nt: TGCGCCAGCAGCTTGGCGAGGGGGGGCGATGGCTACACCTTC